This T cell receptor beta chain originates from a study of blood T cell repertoires in COVID-19. On the study more broadly: Acute and convalescent COVID-19 specimens originated in the United States, Italy and Spain. In each case, the material was cDNA or gDNA derived from T cells, B-cell-depleted T cells, or PBMCs.

Per the original data handling: Reference gene primer amplification gave nucleated cell count estimates. This table comes from immunoSEQ multiplex PCR, and its TCRdb copy is limited to in-frame clones, with some not included. That table supplies the V and J calls and clone size; D and trimming were determined from the DNA. The sample includes 75,000 to 80,000 clones, approximately 80% seen only once; the top ten take under 20%. A single count supports this clone. Germline CDR1 and CDR2: WNHNN and SYGVQD (reference sequence). With 4 bases removed from V and 0 bases from J, the gap between germline ends came to 9 bases. This CDR3 is built from 15 residues.

Sequencing was done on a sample of peripheral blood. The genes are TRBV10-1 and TRBJ2-2; D perhaps matches TRBD1 (6 bases). This clonotype was sampled from a woman aged 55-69 years with acute or convalescent COVID-19. CDR3 region: CASSADSANTGELFF. In nucleotides, the CDR3 is TGCGCCAGCAGTGCGGACAGTGCGAACACCGGGGAGCTGTTTTTT.